A selection of T cell receptor beta chains follows, all from one sample in a study of blood T cell repertoires in COVID-19. Method: immunoSEQ multiplex PCR; TCRdb's copy keeps in-frame clones and lacks some. The table has about 480,000 clones, about 90% seen once; the top ten hold about 2%. The source material was PBMCs or T cells enriched from blood (not recorded which). All receptors derive from a woman in her late teens or twenties with acute COVID-19. CDR3s include the opening cysteine and the closing phenylalanine or tryptophan. A D gene is named only where the DNA matches it firmly. Expanded clones get a size class; other rows say once, few or many, or leave the size out.

d_call,clone_size,v_call,j_call,cdr3_length,cdr3_aa
.,.,TRBV25-1,TRBJ2-7,13,CASTRGYDYEQYF
.,.,TRBV4-3,TRBJ2-1,13,CASSQRTDNEQFF
.,few,TRBV5-5,TRBJ1-1,12,CASSLFEVEAFF
.,.,TRBV9,TRBJ2-1,19,CASSVVTTSKPSSYNEQFF
TRBD1,.,TRBV7-2,TRBJ1-6,15,CASSSSWDSNSPLHF
.,.,TRBV7-5,TRBJ1-4,17,CARSTRDRGRTNEKLFF
.,.,TRBV7-6,TRBJ2-7,11,CASSPGIEQYF
.,few,TRBV30,TRBJ2-7,12,CAWNRGSYEQYF
.,once,TRBV5-5,TRBJ1-6,16,CASSSEPTGGNSPLHF
TRBD1,.,TRBV6-6,TRBJ2-1,15,CASSYLQGTYNEQFF
.,.,TRBV25-1,TRBJ1-2,13,CASSEGGFYGYTF
TRBD1,.,TRBV5-1,TRBJ1-5,14,CASSLGTGQGPQHF
TRBD1,few,TRBV7-9,TRBJ1-4,16,CASSLGQGSTNEKLFF
.,.,TRBV7-9,TRBJ2-1,17,CASSPFPVKRSNNEQFF
.,.,TRBV28,TRBJ2-1,19,CASSSSTPFAGSSYNEQFF
.,.,TRBV9,TRBJ1-2,14,CASSVGAANYGYTF
.,.,TRBV6-5,TRBJ1-1,15,CASSTTEDRNTEAFF
TRBD2,.,TRBV2,TRBJ2-1,16,CASSEKAGVSYNEQFF
.,.,TRBV28,TRBJ2-7,11,CASTGSYEQYF
TRBD1,.,TRBV3-1/TRBV3-2,TRBJ2-3,18,CASSQFLQGQGASDTQYF
TRBD1,.,TRBV27,TRBJ1-6,15,CASRQTGTYNSPLHF
.,.,TRBV6-5,TRBJ1-6,13,CASRLTWDSPLHF